The following is a T cell receptor (beta chain) sequence with its context. Antigen: not known. The data originate from a study of shared clonotypes between healthy human individuals. Findings and limits, study-wide: Non-shared clonotypes showed lower generation probabilities than clonotypes common to all four donors.

The CDR3 contains 16 residues. Germline V gene sequence: CDR1 SGHRS, CDR2 YFSETQ. With 0 bases clipped from V and 7 bases from J, the junction kept 4 bases outside the gene matches. Generated by immunoSEQ multiplex PCR, the TCRdb table keeps only in-frame clones and is missing some. Altogether more than 2 million clones are present, 95% being singletons, with the ten largest covering roughly 0.13%. The specimen sequenced was naive CD4+ T cells sorted from blood. Subset specified: CD45RA+ positively selected. The receptor was derived from a man aged 18 to 30 in good health. V and J are TRBV5-1 and TRBJ2-2, with 12 bases matching TRBD2. CDR3 in DNA: TGCGCCAGCAGCTTGGGGACTAGCGGGGCAGTCGGGGAGCTGTTTTTT. It encodes CASSLGTSGAVGELFF.